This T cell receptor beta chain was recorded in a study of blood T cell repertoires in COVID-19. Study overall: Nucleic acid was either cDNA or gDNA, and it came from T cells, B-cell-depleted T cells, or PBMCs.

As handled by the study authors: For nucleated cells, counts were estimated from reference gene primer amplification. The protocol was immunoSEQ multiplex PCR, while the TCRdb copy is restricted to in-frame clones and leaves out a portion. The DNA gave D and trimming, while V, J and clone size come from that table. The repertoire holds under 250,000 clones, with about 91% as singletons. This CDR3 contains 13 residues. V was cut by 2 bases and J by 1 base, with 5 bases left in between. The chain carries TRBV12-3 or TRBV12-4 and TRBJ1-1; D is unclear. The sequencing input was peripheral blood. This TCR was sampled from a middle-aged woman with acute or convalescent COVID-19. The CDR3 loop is CASSLTANTEAFF. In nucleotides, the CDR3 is TGTGCCAGCAGTTTAACAGCGAACACTGAAGCTTTCTTT.